Following are 18 T cell receptor beta chains from one sample sequenced in a study of response to subunit inactivated influenza vaccine listed by TCRdb under 2018. The protocol used for the library was RT-PCR. Sequenced using an Illumina HiSeq 2500. Using fastp trimming at Q25 and MiXCR clonotype assembly, TCRdb reanalyzed the public sequencing data and kept in-frame beta chains. Rows matching on CDR3 protein sequence are summarized as one entry with the most common DNA and genes. The sample table contains roughly 760,000 distinct CDR3 sequences; only one count was recorded for about 20% of them. Together, the top ten hold 10% of the sample. Sample: PBMCs from blood, taken 4 to 6 days after vaccination. The receptors here all came from a man in his forties or fifties who received an inactivated influenza vaccine. Donor details come from another sample of the same person, matched by shared clones.

The chain couples TRBV7-9 to TRBJ1-5; no clear D. Germline assignment: CDR1 SEHNR and CDR2 FQNEAQ (reference sequence). V was trimmed by 4 bases and J by 2 bases, leaving 12 bases between them. The CDR3 contains 15 residues. Here the CDR3 reads CASSSSERGNQPQHF. The CDR3 DNA is TGTGCCAGCAGCTCGTCTGAGCGTGGCAATCAGCCCCAGCATTTT.

Only a few counts were recorded for this clonotype. The DNA for the CDR3 is TGTGCCAGCAGTCCCCCAGCGGGAGGGCCGGGAAATGAGCAGTTCTTC. Amino acid sequence: CASSPPAGGPGNEQFF. V and J are TRBV28 and TRBJ2-1; 10 bases are a match to TRBD2. The germline gives CDR1 MDHEN, CDR2 SYDVKM. V was pared by 5 bases and J by 7 bases, with 11 bases of the junction left unmatched. This CDR3 comprises 16 residues.

A remark on this clonotype: At one end, the junction sequence differs from germline, possibly due to a read error. This chain connects TRBV20-1 to TRBJ1-2; 7 nucleotides line up with TRBD1. Germline CDR1 and CDR2: DFQATT and SNEGSKA (reference sequence). The CDR3 totals 15 residues. The CDR3 loop reads CSAIPTGQANYGYSF. CDR3 in DNA: TGCAGTGCTATCCCTACAGGACAGGCTAACTATGGCTACTCCTTC.

The table lists this clonotype with many counts. This chain uses TRBV5-6 with TRBJ2-6; 7 bases match TRBD1. V lost 6 bases and J lost 4; bases outside the gene matches: 7. CDR3 size: 15 residues. Germline V gene lookup returns CDR1 SGHDT and CDR2 YYEEEE. The chain's CDR3 is CASTKTGTGANVLTF. CDR3 coding DNA: TGTGCCAGCACCAAGACAGGGACCGGGGCCAACGTCCTGACTTTC.

This clonotype was seen more than once but under ten times. The J gene is TRBJ2-1, the V gene TRBV29-1; a weak D match, TRBD2 (6 bases). Germline V gene lookup returns CDR1 SQVTM and CDR2 ANQGSEA. Between the trimmed V and J ends, which lost 3 bases and 8 bases, there was a span of 11 bases. The CDR3 loop spans 12 amino acids. As DNA, the CDR3 is TGCAGCGTTGATAGCTCGGGGGATGAGCAGTTCTTC. It specifies CSVDSSGDEQFF.

This clonotype was seen only a few times. V and J are TRBV24-1 and TRBJ2-2, with TRBD1 matching over 10 bases. The CDR3 extends over 17 amino acids. Per germline, CDR1 KGHDR and CDR2 SFDVKD. After removal of 3 bases from V and 8 bases from J, the junction contained 11 bases not matched to a gene. The chain's CDR3 is CATSDPPGQGDSGELFF. The DNA of the CDR3 is TGTGCCACCAGTGATCCCCCCGGACAGGGGGATAGTGGGGAGCTGTTTTTT.

V is TRBV6-5 and J is TRBJ1-5, with unresolved D. The V and J ends lost 0 bases and 4 bases respectively, with 10 bases between them. This CDR3 is built from 15 residues. CDR1 is MNHEY, CDR2 SVGAGI, per germline. This CDR3 is CASSYSAGLNQPQHF. The CDR3 nucleotides read TGTGCCAGCAGTTACTCGGCCGGGCTTAATCAGCCCCAGCATTTT.

This clonotype was detected a few times. The gene calls are TRBV9 and TRBJ2-5, with 8 bases fitting TRBD2. The ends lost 4 bases at V and 2 bases at J; junction bases unmatched: 16. Germline V gives CDR1 SGDLS, CDR2 YYNGEE. The CDR3 contains 18 residues. In DNA, the CDR3 is TGTGCCAGCAGCATCAACGGGGGGGCTAGCGGTCTTCAAGAGACCCAGTACTTC. Its translation is CASSINGGASGLQETQYF.

This clonotype was counted between two and nine times. The V call is TRBV6-2 or TRBV6-3, the J call TRBJ2-2; weak D call: TRBD1 (6 bases). Germline-derived CDR1 and CDR2 are MNHEY and SVGEGT. The CDR3 length is 15 residues. The V end lost 7 bases, the J end lost 1 base, and 13 bases lay between the germline ends. The CDR3 sequence is CASNSGTKNTGELFF. As DNA, the CDR3 is TGTGCCAGCAACTCCGGGACAAAGAACACCGGGGAGCTGTTTTTT.

This clonotype was seen many times. This rearrangement joins TRBV12-3 or TRBV12-4 to TRBJ2-3; a weak D match, TRBD2 (5 bases). V was cut by 2 bases and J by 4 bases, with 7 bases left in between. The CDR3 runs 13 residues. This CDR3 reads CASSLSGPDTQYF. Written as DNA, the CDR3 is TGTGCCAGCAGTTTAAGCGGTCCAGATACGCAGTATTTT.

V is TRBV3-1 and J is TRBJ1-2; no definite D call. V was cut by 0 bases and J by 7 bases, with 9 bases left in between. The CDR3 runs to 13 residues. Per the germline V gene, CDR1 is LGHDT and CDR2 is YNNKEL (reference sequence). The CDR3 region is CASSQDREAGYTF. CDR3 nucleotides: TGTGCCAGCAGCCAAGATAGGGAAGCTGGCTACACCTTC.

This clonotype has only a few counts. This chain uses TRBV4-2 with TRBJ2-1; a possible D gene is TRBD2 (5 bases). The germline V gene encodes CDR1 LGHNA and CDR2 YNFKEQ. The CDR3 runs 15 residues. Trimming shortened V by 5 bases and J by 1 base, and 12 bases separated the two germline ends. CDR3 nucleotides: TGTGCCAGCAGCATGGACTCCCCTTCCTACAATGAGCAGTTCTTC. It codes for CASSMDSPSYNEQFF.

This clonotype showed up just a few times. A much larger clonotype is one base distant, so this may be a read error. The CDR3 DNA follows: TGCTGTGCTAGTACGGGTGGATGGGTGGGTGACACTGAAGCTTTCTTT. It specifies CCASTGGWVGDTEAFF. This sequence joins TRBV20-1 and TRBJ1-1; D gene unclear. CDR3 length equals 16 residues. From germline, CDR1 is DFQATT and CDR2 SNEGSKA (reference sequence).

The chain joins TRBV15 to TRBJ2-2; D is undetermined. The germline gives CDR1 LNHNV, CDR2 YYDKDF (reference sequence). The CDR3 loop spans 14 amino acids. V lost 0 bases to trimming and J lost 5 bases, with 7 bases between them. The CDR3 here is CATSRDRKTGELFF. The CDR3 bases are TGTGCCACCAGCAGAGACAGGAAAACCGGGGAGCTGTTTTTT.

A few counts support this clonotype. This chain connects TRBV20-1 to TRBJ2-1, with 7 bases that match TRBD1. The germline gives CDR1 DFQATT, CDR2 SNEGSKA (reference sequence). The CDR3 extends over 16 amino acids. Losses at the gene ends were 0 bases for V and 3 bases for J; bases not matched to a gene: 8. The CDR3 sequence is CSARDPRQGIYNEQFF. In nucleotides, the CDR3 is TGCAGTGCTAGAGATCCGAGACAGGGAATCTACAATGAGCAGTTCTTC.

This rearrangement joins TRBV20-1 to TRBJ2-4; the D gene is possibly TRBD1 (5 bases). The V end was cut by 5 bases, the J end by 0 bases, with 14 bases between. Germline CDR1 and CDR2: DFQATT and SNEGSKA (reference sequence). The CDR3 is 15 residues long. CDR3 amino acids: CSAFPTDIAKNIQYF. DNA of the CDR3: TGCAGTGCTTTTCCGACAGATATAGCCAAAAACATTCAGTACTTC.

This clonotype appeared a few times. The chain uses TRBV4-3 and TRBJ1-2; D not resolved. This CDR3 has 14 amino acids. Germline V CDR1 and CDR2: LGHNA, YSLEER. The V end was cut by 0 bases, the J end by 8 bases, with 13 bases between. The CDR3 reads CASSQDVTAVGYTF. The CDR3 DNA sequence: TGCGCCAGCAGCCAAGATGTGACGGCAGTCGGCTACACCTTC.

The chain joins TRBV4-2 to TRBJ1-2, with D hard to call. The CDR3 spans 14 residues. Per germline, CDR1 LGHNA and CDR2 YNFKEQ. Trimming took off 1 base at V and 7 bases at J, with 13 bases between the two ends. The CDR3 spells CASSQVGKDGGYTF. CDR3 in DNA: TGTGCCAGCAGCCAAGTAGGCAAAGATGGTGGCTACACCTTC.